These T cell receptor beta chains were read from a single sample in a study of blood T cell repertoires in COVID-19. Profiling relied on immunoSEQ multiplex PCR, and the TCRdb table lists in-frame clones only, not all of them. Altogether 140,000 or so clones are present, roughly 79% being singletons, with the ten largest covering approximately 8%. Sequenced sample: peripheral blood. All receptors derive from a human donor in a cohort sampled during active COVID-19. Both conserved end residues are part of each CDR3. The D gene is left open where the match is weak. Clone size is not always given. Where it is, it says once, few, many or a class for expanded clones.

v_gene	j_gene	d_gene	abundance	CDR3nt	CDR3aa
TRBV5-1	TRBJ2-5	TRBD2	-	TGCGCCAGCGGACTAGCGGGGGGCCAAGAGACCCAGTACTTC	CASGLAGGQETQYF
TRBV19	TRBJ2-5	-	few	TGTGCCAGTAGTAGTGGCAGGGTGGAGGAGACCCAGTACTTC	CASSSGRVEETQYF
TRBV28	TRBJ2-7	TRBD2	-	TGTGCCAGCAGTTTATGGGGACTAGCGGGAAACGAGCAGTACTTC	CASSLWGLAGNEQYF
TRBV19	TRBJ2-2	TRBD2	-	TGTGCCAGTAGGCCACTAGCGGGAGATGGCACCGGGGAGCTGTTTTTT	CASRPLAGDGTGELFF
TRBV5-1	TRBJ2-5	TRBD1	-	TGCGCCAGCAGCCCTATGAACAGGGGGTTCCGCGAGACCCAGTACTTC	CASSPMNRGFRETQYF
TRBV5-4	TRBJ1-2	TRBD1	-	TGTGCCAGCAGCTTGCTGGACAGGGTACCTAACTATGGCTACACCTTC	CASSLLDRVPNYGYTF
TRBV5-1	TRBJ2-5	TRBD1	once	TGCGCCAGCAGCACGGGACAGCCCCAAGAGACCCAGTACTTC	CASSTGQPQETQYF
TRBV6-2/TRBV6-3	TRBJ1-5	TRBD1	-	TGTGCCAGCAGTTACCCAGGGGGTCAGCCCCAGCATTTT	CASSYPGGQPQHF
TRBV18	TRBJ2-1	-	few	TGTGCCAGCTCACCCCTTCCCAGGGTTATCAATGAGCAGTTCTTC	CASSPLPRVINEQFF
TRBV5-1	TRBJ2-7	TRBD1	-	TGCGCCAGCAGCCGGGCAGGGGGCAGGGAGCAGTACTTC	CASSRAGGREQYF
TRBV19	TRBJ1-3	TRBD1	-	TGTGCCAGTAGCACCACGCTGACCGGGACAGCCTCTGGAAACACCATATATTTT	CASSTTLTGTASGNTIYF
TRBV5-1	TRBJ2-5	-	-	TGCGCCAGCAGCCCGGATCGGACTAAACAAGAGACCCAGTACTTC	CASSPDRTKQETQYF
TRBV7-6	TRBJ2-4	TRBD2	-	TGTGCCAGCAGCTTAGCGGGGGGGGCTAGCGGGAGAAGTAACATTCAGTACTTC	CASSLAGGASGRSNIQYF
TRBV7-2	TRBJ2-7	TRBD1	-	TGTGCCAGCAGCCTCAGGACAGGGACGATCGGGGAGCAGTACTTC	CASSLRTGTIGEQYF
TRBV28	TRBJ2-4	-	-	TGTGCCAGCAGTTTGGCAAGTATTCTTGACAAAAACATTCAGTACTTC	CASSLASILDKNIQYF
TRBV4-2	TRBJ1-2	TRBD1	once	TGTGCCAGCAGCCAAGATTTGGGACAGACATTTTCCTATGGCTACACCTTC	CASSQDLGQTFSYGYTF
TRBV5-1	TRBJ2-7	TRBD2	-	TGCGCCAGCAGCTTGGCCCTAGCGGGAGTGAGGGAGCAGTACTTC	CASSLALAGVREQYF
TRBV2	TRBJ2-5	TRBD2	once	TGTGCCAGCGCTACTAGCGGGAGTTCAGAGACCCAGTACTTC	CASATSGSSETQYF
TRBV24-1	TRBJ2-2	-	few	TGTGCCACCAGTGATCCCACCAGGACAGGGAGGGGTAAGAGCACCGGGGAGCTGTTTTTT	CATSDPTRTGRGKSTGELFF
TRBV7-2	TRBJ1-4	-	-	TGTGCCAGCAGCTTAGTCAGGGGTAATGAAAAACTGTTTTTT	CASSLVRGNEKLFF
TRBV2	TRBJ2-7	-	-	TGTGCCAGCAGTGAAACAACAGGGTTTCCCAACGAGCAGTACTTC	CASSETTGFPNEQYF
TRBV5-4	TRBJ2-7	TRBD1	-	TGTGCCAGCAGCTCTAGGACAGGGAACTACGAGCAGTACTTC	CASSSRTGNYEQYF
TRBV18	TRBJ2-1	TRBD2	-	TGTGCCAGCTCACCACCCCGGACTAGCGGGAGTGGCAATGAGCAGTTCTTC	CASSPPRTSGSGNEQFF
TRBV5-1	TRBJ1-1	-	-	TGCGCCAGCAGCATATCCGGACAGAACGAAGCTTTCTTT	CASSISGQNEAFF
TRBV4-1	TRBJ2-3	TRBD2	-	TGCGCCAGCAGCCAAGGGGGGGCTAGCGGGACAGATACGCAGTATTTT	CASSQGGASGTDTQYF
TRBV4-2	TRBJ1-2	TRBD1	-	TGTGCCAGCAGCCCAGACAGGGGGCGAGCAAGCTATGGCTACACCTTC	CASSPDRGRASYGYTF
TRBV21-1	TRBJ2-2	-	once	TGTGCCAGCAGCGTCCGGGACAGGGCGGCGAGCGGGGAGCTGTTTTTT	CASSVRDRAASGELFF
TRBV6-2/TRBV6-3	TRBJ2-5	-	-	TGTGCCAGCAGTCTATCAGGGGTGCGCGTCCAAGAGACCCAGTACTTC	CASSLSGVRVQETQYF
TRBV5-1	TRBJ2-3	-	-	TGCGCCAGCAGCTTGGGGGGAGGCACAGATACGCAGTATTTT	CASSLGGGTDTQYF
TRBV19	TRBJ1-2	-	few	TGTGCCAGTATGAGGCCGAGCGGTCTGATTGGCTATGGCTACACCTTC	CASMRPSGLIGYGYTF
TRBV20-1	TRBJ2-7	-	-	TGCAGTGCTAGTACTAGCTGGTGGGAGCAGTACTTC	CSASTSWWEQYF
TRBV5-5	TRBJ2-7	-	once	TGTGCCAGCAGCTTTGACCGGGACACCTCATCCTACGAGCAGTACTTC	CASSFDRDTSSYEQYF